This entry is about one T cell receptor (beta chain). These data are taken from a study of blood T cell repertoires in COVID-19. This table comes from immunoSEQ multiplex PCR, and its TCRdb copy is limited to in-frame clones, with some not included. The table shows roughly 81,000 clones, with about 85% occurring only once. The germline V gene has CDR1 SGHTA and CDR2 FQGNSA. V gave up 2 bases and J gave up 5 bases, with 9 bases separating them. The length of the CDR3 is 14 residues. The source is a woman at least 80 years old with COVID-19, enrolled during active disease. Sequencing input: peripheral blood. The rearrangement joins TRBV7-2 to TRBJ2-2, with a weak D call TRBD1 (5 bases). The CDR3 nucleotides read TGTGCCAGCAGCTTAAGGACAAGGACCGGGGAGCTGTTTTTT. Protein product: CASSLRTRTGELFF.